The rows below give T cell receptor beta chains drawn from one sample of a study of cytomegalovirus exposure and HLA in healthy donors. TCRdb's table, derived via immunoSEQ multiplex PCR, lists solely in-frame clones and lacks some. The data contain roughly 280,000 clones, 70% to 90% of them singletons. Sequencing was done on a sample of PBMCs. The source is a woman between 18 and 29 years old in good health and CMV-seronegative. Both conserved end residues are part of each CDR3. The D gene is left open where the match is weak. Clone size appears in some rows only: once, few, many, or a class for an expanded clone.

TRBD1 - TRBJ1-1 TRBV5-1 TGCGCCAGCAGCTGGGACAGGGACACTGAAGCTTTCTTT CASSWDRDTEAFF
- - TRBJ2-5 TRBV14 TGTGCCAGCAGCCCCTACCGAGGGGGACAAGAGACCCAGTACTTC CASSPYRGGQETQYF
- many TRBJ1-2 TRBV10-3 TGTGCCATCAGGGAAGAGACACTTCACGCCTACACCTTC CAIREETLHAYTF
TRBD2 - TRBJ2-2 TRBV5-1 TGCGCCAGCAGCTTGTGGGAGGGAGACACCGGGGAGCTGTTTTTT CASSLWEGDTGELFF
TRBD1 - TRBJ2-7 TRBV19 TGTGCCAGTAAGGAGGGGACAGGGAAGTACGAGCAGTACTTC CASKEGTGKYEQYF
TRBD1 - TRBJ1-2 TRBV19 TGTGCCAGTAGAACCGGCGGACAGGGGGATGGCGGCTACACCTTC CASRTGGQGDGGYTF
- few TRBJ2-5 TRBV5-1 TGCGCCAGCAGCTTGGGCCCCGGGACTCCCCAGTCCCAGTACTTC CASSLGPGTPQSQYF
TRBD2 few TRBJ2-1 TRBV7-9 TGTGCCAGCAGATCACTAGCGGTTAGCTACAATGAGCAGTTCTTC CASRSLAVSYNEQFF
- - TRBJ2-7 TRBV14 TGTGCCAGCAGCCAAGATTTTGGAGACCCCAGGGGCTACGAGCAGTACTTC CASSQDFGDPRGYEQYF
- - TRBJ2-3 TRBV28 TGTGCCAGCAGTTTATTGGGGGGTGTCGTCGATACGCAGTATTTT CASSLLGGVVDTQYF
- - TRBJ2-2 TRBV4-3 TGCGCCAGCAGCCAACCAGCGAATCCGAACACCGGGGAGCTGTTTTTT CASSQPANPNTGELFF